A single sample is the source of the 2 T cell receptor beta chains below, sequenced in a study of cytomegalovirus exposure and HLA in healthy donors. A multiplex PCR was run with 60 Vbeta primers and 13 Jbeta primers. Measured with immunoSEQ multiplex PCR; TCRdb has only the in-frame clones, and not every one. Of around 130,000 clones in the sample, roughly 82% are singletons; the top ten hold 5.8%. Input material: PBMCs. Source of these receptors: a man aged 18 to 30 in good health and CMV-seropositive.

This clone has just a few counts. The chain combines TRBV5-1 with TRBJ2-1, with 10 bases identical to TRBD2. The germline CDR1 and CDR2 sequences are SGHRS and YFSETQ. The CDR3 is 16 amino acids. Trimming cost V 5 bases and J 5 bases; bases outside gene matches: 10. The CDR3 spells CASRGFSGGPHNEQFF. The CDR3 DNA follows: TGCGCCAGCAGGGGCTTTAGCGGGGGGCCGCACAATGAGCAGTTCTTC.

For this clone: Other DNA sequences within the sample encode an identical CDR3. The gene calls are TRBV7-3 and TRBJ1-4; no clear D. The CDR3 loop spans 15 amino acids. Germline CDR1 and CDR2: SGHTA and FQGTGA. Trimming cost V 5 bases and J 6 bases, with 16 bases left between them. The CDR3 coding sequence is TGTGCCAGCAGCCTTCGGGGAGGGTCGGATGAAAAACTGTTTTTT. This translates into CASSLRGGSDEKLFF.